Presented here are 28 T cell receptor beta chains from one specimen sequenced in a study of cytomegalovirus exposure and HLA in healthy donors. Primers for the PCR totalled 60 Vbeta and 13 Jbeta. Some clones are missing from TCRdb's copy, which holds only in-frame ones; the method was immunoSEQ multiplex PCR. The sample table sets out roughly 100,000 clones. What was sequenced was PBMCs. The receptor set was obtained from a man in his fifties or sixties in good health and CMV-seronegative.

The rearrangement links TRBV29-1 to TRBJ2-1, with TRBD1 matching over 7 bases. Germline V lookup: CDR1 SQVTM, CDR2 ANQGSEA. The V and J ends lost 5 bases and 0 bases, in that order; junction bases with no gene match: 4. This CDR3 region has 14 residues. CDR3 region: CSVLGQNSYNEQFF. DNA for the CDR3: TGCAGCGTTTTGGGACAGAACTCCTACAATGAGCAGTTCTTC.

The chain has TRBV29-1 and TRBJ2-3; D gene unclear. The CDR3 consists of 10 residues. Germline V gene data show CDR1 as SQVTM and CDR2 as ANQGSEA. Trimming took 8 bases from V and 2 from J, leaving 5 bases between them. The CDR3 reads CSPYTDTQYF. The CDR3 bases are TGCAGCCCTTACACAGATACGCAGTATTTT.

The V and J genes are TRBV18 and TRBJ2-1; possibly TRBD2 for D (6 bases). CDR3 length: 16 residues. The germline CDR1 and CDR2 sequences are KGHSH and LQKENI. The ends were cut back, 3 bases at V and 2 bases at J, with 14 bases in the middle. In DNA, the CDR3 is TGTGCCAGCTCACCGCCCTTGGGGGGTACCTACAATGAGCAGTTCTTC. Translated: CASSPPLGGTYNEQFF.

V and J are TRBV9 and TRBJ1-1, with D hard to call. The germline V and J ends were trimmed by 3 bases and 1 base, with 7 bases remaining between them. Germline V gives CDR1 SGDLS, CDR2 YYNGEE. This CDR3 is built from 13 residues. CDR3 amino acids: CASSGQANTEAFF. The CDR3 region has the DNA TGTGCCAGCAGCGGACAAGCGAACACTGAAGCTTTCTTT.

CDR3 DNA: TGCAGCGTTGTAGCAGGGCCTTCCTACGAGCAGTACTTC. It encodes CSVVAGPSYEQYF. The chain joins TRBV29-1 to TRBJ2-7, with a tentative D call TRBD1 (5 bases). Germline-derived CDR1 and CDR2 are SQVTM and ANQGSEA. The CDR3 has 13 residues. V lost 4 bases, J lost 1 base, and 11 bases lay in between.

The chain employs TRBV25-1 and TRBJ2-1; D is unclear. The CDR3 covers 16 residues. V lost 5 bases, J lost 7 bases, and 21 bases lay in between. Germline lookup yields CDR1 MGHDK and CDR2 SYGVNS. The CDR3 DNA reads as TGTGCCAGCAGTTCCCCTTCAAATTCTCTACCGAATGAGCAGTTCTTC. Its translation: CASSSPSNSLPNEQFF.

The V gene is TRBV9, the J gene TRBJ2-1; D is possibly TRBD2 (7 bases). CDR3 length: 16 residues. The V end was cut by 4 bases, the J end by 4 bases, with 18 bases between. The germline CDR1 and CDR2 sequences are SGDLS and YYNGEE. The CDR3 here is CASSTLGGGPYNEQFF. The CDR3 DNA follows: TGTGCCAGCAGCACCCTGGGGGGGGGCCCTTACAATGAGCAGTTCTTC.

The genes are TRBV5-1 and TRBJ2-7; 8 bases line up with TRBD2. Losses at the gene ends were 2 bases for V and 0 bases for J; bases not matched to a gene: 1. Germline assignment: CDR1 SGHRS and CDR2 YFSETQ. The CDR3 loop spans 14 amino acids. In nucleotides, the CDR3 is TGCGCCAGCAGCTTTAGCGGGGCCTCCTACGAGCAGTACTTC. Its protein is CASSFSGASYEQYF.

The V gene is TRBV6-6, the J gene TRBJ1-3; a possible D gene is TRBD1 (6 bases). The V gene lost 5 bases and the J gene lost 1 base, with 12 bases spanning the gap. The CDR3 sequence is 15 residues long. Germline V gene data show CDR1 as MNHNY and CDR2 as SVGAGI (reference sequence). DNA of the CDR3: TGTGCCAGCAGTCAACGGACAGCTTCTGGAAACACCATATATTTT. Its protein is CASSQRTASGNTIYF.

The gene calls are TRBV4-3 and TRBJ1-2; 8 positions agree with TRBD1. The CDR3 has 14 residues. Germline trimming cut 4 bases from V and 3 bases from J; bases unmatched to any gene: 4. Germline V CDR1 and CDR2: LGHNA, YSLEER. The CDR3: CASSPDREDYGYTF. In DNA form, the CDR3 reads TGCGCCAGCAGCCCGGACAGGGAAGACTATGGCTACACCTTC.

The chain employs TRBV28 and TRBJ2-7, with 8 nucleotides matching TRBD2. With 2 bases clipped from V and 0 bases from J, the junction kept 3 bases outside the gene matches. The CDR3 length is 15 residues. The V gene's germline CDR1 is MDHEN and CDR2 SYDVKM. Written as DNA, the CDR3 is TGTGCCAGCAGTTTAGTGGGGACTAGCTCCTACGAGCAGTACTTC. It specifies CASSLVGTSSYEQYF. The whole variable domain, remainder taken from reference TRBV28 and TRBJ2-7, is DVKVTQSSRYLVKRTGEKVFLECVQDMDHENMFWYRQDPGLGLRLIYFSYDVKMKEKGDIPEGYSVSREKKERFSLILESASTNQTSMYLCASSLVGTSSYEQYFGPGTRLTVT.

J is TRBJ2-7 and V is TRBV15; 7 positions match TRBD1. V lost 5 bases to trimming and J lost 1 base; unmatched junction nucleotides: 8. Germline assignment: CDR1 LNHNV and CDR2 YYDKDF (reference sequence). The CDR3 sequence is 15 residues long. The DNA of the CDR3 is TGTGCCACCAGCGGTATAGGGACAGCATCCTACGAGCAGTACTTC. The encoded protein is CATSGIGTASYEQYF.

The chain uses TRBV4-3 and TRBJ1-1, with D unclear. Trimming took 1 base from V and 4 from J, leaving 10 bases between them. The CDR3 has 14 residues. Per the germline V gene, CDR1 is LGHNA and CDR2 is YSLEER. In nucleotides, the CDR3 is TGCGCCAGCAGCCAAGTCGTAGGAGTCACTGAAGCTTTCTTT. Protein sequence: CASSQVVGVTEAFF.

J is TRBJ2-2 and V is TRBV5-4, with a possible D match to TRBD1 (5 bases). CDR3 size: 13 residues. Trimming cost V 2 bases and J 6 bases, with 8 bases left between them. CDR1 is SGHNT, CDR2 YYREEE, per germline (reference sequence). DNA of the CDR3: TGTGCCAGCAGCTTTGACAGAGCCGGGGAGCTGTTTTTT. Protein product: CASSFDRAGELFF.

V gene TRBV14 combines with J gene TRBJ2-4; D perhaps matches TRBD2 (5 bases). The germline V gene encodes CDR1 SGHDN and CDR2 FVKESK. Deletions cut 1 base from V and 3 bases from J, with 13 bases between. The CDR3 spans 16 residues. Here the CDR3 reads CASSQAGGFNKNIQYF. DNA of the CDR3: TGTGCCAGCAGCCAAGCCGGCGGGTTCAACAAAAACATTCAGTACTTC.

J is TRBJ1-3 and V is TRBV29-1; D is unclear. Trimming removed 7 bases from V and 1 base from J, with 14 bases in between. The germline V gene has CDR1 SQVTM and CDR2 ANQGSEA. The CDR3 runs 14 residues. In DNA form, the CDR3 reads TGCAGCGGGTGGAGTGCGAAGTCTGGAAACACCATATATTTT. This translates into CSGWSAKSGNTIYF.

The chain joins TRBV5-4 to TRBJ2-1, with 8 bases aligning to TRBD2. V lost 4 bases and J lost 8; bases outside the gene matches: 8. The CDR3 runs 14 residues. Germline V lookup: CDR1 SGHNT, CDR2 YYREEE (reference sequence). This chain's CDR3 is CASSPGTRIYEQFF. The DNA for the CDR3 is TGTGCCAGCAGCCCCGGGACTAGGATCTATGAGCAGTTCTTC. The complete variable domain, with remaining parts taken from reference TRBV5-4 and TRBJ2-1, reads ETGVTQSPTHLIKTRGQQVTLRCSSQSGHNTVSWYQQALGQGPQFIFQYYREEENGRGNFPPRFSGLQFPNYSSELNVNALELDDSALYLCASSPGTRIYEQFFGPGTRLTVL.

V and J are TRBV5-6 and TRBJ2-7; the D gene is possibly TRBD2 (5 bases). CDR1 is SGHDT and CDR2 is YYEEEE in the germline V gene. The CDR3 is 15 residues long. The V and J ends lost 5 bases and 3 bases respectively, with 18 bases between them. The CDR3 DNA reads TGTGCCAGCAGTCCGGGTGCCGGACGGGGCTACGAGCAGTACTTC. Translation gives CASSPGAGRGYEQYF.

The CDR3 DNA reads TGTGCCAGCTCAGCTAAGGACAGATTTAATGAAAAACTGTTTTTT. This codes for CASSAKDRFNEKLFF. The chain joins TRBV18 to TRBJ1-4; D possibly corresponds to TRBD1 (6 bases). CDR3 length: 15 amino acids. Germline lookup yields CDR1 KGHSH and CDR2 LQKENI. V was pared by 5 bases and J by 4 bases, with 14 bases between. Based on the CDR3 plus reference TRBV18 and TRBJ1-4, the full variable domain is NAGVMQNPRHLVRRRGQEARLRCSPMKGHSHVYWYRQLPEEGLKFMVYLQKENIIDESGMPKERFSAEFPKEGPSILRIQQVVRGDSAAYFCASSAKDRFNEKLFFGSGTQLSVL.

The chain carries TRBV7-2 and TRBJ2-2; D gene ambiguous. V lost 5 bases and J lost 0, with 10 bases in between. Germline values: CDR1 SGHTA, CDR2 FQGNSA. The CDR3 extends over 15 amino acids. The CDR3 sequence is CASSPTGSNTGELFF. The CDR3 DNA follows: TGTGCCAGCAGCCCCACGGGTTCGAACACCGGGGAGCTGTTTTTT. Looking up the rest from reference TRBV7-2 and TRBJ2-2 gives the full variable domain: GAGVSQSPSNKVTEKGKDVELRCDPISGHTALYWYRQSLGQGLEFLIYFQGNSAPDKSGLPSDRFSAERTGGSVSTLTIQRTQQEDSAVYLCASSPTGSNTGELFFGEGSRLTVL.

The CDR3 spells CASTRGLPGANVLTF. CDR3 bases: TGTGCCAGCACCCGAGGGCTCCCTGGGGCCAACGTCCTGACTTTC. The J gene is TRBJ2-6, the V gene TRBV6-5; weak D call: TRBD2 (5 bases). The V gene lost 7 bases and the J gene lost 2 bases, with 12 bases spanning the gap. The CDR3 runs 15 residues. Per germline, CDR1 MNHEY and CDR2 SVGAGI.

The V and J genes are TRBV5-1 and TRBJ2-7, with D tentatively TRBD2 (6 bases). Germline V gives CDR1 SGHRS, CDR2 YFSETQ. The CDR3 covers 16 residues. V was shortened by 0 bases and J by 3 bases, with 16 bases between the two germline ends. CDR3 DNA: TGCGCCAGCAGCTTGGTACCGGGAGCGCAGCGCTACGAGCAGTACTTC. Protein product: CASSLVPGAQRYEQYF.

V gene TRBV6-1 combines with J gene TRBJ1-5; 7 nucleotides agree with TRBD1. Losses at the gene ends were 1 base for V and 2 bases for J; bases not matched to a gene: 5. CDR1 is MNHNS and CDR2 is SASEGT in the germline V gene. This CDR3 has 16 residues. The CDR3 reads CASSEGGGRGNQPQHF. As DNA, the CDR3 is TGTGCCAGCAGTGAAGGAGGGGGCAGGGGCAATCAGCCCCAGCATTTT.

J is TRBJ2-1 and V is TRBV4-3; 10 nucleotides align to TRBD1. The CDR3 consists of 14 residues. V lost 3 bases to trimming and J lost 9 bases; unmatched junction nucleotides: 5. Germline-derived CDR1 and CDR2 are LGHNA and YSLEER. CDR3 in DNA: TGCGCCAGCAGCCATGGGACAGGGGAGAGTGAGCAGTTCTTC. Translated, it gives CASSHGTGESEQFF.

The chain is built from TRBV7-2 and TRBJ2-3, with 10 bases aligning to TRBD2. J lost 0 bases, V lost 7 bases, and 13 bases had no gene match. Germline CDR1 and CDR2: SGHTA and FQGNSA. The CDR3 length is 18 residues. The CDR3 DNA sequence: TGTGCCAGCAACCCCGACCCTAGCGGGAGTACTAGCACAGATACGCAGTATTTT. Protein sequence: CASNPDPSGSTSTDTQYF.

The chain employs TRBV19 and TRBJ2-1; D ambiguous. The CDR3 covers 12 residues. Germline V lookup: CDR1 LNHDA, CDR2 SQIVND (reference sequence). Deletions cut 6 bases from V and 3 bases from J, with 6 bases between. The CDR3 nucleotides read TGTGCCAGTAGACGCGACTACAATGAGCAGTTCTTC. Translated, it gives CASRRDYNEQFF.

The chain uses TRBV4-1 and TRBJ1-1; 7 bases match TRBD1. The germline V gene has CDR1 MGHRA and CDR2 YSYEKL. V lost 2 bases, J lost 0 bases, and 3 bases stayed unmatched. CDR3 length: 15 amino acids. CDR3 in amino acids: CASSQPDRVNTEAFF. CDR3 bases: TGCGCCAGCAGCCAACCCGACAGGGTGAACACTGAAGCTTTCTTT.

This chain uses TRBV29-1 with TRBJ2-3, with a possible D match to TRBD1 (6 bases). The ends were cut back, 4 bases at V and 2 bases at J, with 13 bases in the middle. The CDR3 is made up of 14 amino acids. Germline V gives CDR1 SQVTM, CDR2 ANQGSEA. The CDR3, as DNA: TGCAGCGTTGGCGGCCAGGGGAACACAGATACGCAGTATTTT. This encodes CSVGGQGNTDTQYF.